This T cell receptor (beta chain) was sequenced for a study of T cells in Graves' hyperthyroidism and ophthalmopathy. CDR3 length: 16 amino acids. The J segment lost 4 bases and the V segment lost 2 bases, leaving 5 bases of the junction unmatched. In germline, CDR1 is MGHRA, CDR2 YSYEKL. Amplified regions were TCR beta CDR3 sequences from RNA transcripts. The study used the HTBI primer set for a first-round RT-PCR of the TCR CDR3. TCRdb ran MiXCR on the multiplex PCR reads and lists one entry per CDR3 protein. Of about 420,000 distinct CDR3 sequences in the sample, around 13% were seen once. The rearrangement joins TRBV4-1 to TRBJ2-3; 11 bases match TRBD2. This clonotype was obtained from a young woman with Graves' hyperthyroidism. The specimen was blood. In nucleotides, the CDR3 is TGCGCCAGCAGCCAACCTAGCGGGAGGCGCCCAGATACGCAGTATTTT. Translated: CASSQPSGRRPDTQYF.